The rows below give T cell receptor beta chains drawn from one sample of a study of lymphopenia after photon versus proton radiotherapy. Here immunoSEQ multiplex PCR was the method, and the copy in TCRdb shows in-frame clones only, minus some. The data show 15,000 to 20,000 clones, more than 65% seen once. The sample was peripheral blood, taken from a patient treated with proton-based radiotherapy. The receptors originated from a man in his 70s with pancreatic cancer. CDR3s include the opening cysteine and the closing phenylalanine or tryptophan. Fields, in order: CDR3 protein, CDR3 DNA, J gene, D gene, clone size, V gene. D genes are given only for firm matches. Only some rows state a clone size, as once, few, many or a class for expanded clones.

CDR3aa: CASSLTQGNTEAFF; CDR3nt: TGTGCCAGCAGCTTAACACAGGGGAACACTGAAGCTTTCTTT; j_gene: TRBJ1-1; d_gene: .; abundance: .; v_gene: TRBV7-9
CDR3aa: CASGFGPNTEAFF; CDR3nt: TGTGCCAGTGGATTTGGACCTAACACTGAAGCTTTCTTT; j_gene: TRBJ1-1; d_gene: .; abundance: .; v_gene: TRBV9
CDR3aa: CASSELGTGAAFDEQYF; CDR3nt: TGTGCCAGCAGTGAATTGGGTACAGGGGCTGCCTTCGACGAGCAGTACTTC; j_gene: TRBJ2-7; d_gene: TRBD1; abundance: .; v_gene: TRBV6-1
CDR3aa: CASSEVRADTQYF; CDR3nt: TGTGCCAGCAGTGAAGTCAGGGCTGATACGCAGTATTTT; j_gene: TRBJ2-3; d_gene: .; abundance: .; v_gene: TRBV6-1
CDR3aa: CASSFSGNTDTQYF; CDR3nt: TGTGCCAGCAGCTTCAGTGGGAACACAGATACGCAGTATTTT; j_gene: TRBJ2-3; d_gene: .; abundance: .; v_gene: TRBV5-5
CDR3aa: CSGGGETQYF; CDR3nt: TGCAGCGGGGGCGGGGAGACCCAGTACTTC; j_gene: TRBJ2-5; d_gene: .; abundance: .; v_gene: TRBV29-1
CDR3aa: CASSRSRFGELFF; CDR3nt: TGTGCCAGCAGCAGGTCCCGGTTCGGGGAGCTGTTTTTT; j_gene: TRBJ2-2; d_gene: .; abundance: few; v_gene: TRBV21-1
CDR3aa: CASRGLAGGSQETQYF; CDR3nt: TGCGCCAGCAGGGGACTAGCGGGGGGATCCCAAGAGACCCAGTACTTC; j_gene: TRBJ2-5; d_gene: TRBD2; abundance: .; v_gene: TRBV10-2
CDR3aa: CASSPAARGNTEAFF; CDR3nt: TGTGCCAGCAGCCCAGCAGCCCGGGGGAACACTGAAGCTTTCTTT; j_gene: TRBJ1-1; d_gene: .; abundance: .; v_gene: TRBV7-9
CDR3aa: CSVDISTNGYTF; CDR3nt: TGCAGCGTTGATATCTCAACGAATGGCTACACCTTC; j_gene: TRBJ1-2; d_gene: .; abundance: .; v_gene: TRBV29-1
CDR3aa: CASSSFSGQVIQYF; CDR3nt: TGTGCCAGCAGCTCCTTTTCGGGGCAGGTCATTCAGTACTTC; j_gene: TRBJ2-4; d_gene: .; abundance: .; v_gene: TRBV14
CDR3aa: CASSIGGTIEQYF; CDR3nt: TGTGCCAGTAGTATAGGCGGGACAATCGAGCAGTACTTC; j_gene: TRBJ2-7; d_gene: .; abundance: few; v_gene: TRBV19
CDR3aa: CASSLDGTRYNEQFF; CDR3nt: TGTGCCAGCAGCTTAGACGGGACCCGCTACAATGAGCAGTTCTTC; j_gene: TRBJ2-1; d_gene: .; abundance: .; v_gene: TRBV7-9
CDR3aa: CATSRDVGNTEAFF; CDR3nt: TGTGCCACCAGCAGAGATGTGGGGAACACTGAAGCTTTCTTT; j_gene: TRBJ1-1; d_gene: .; abundance: .; v_gene: TRBV15
CDR3aa: CASSEAWAAWNTEAFF; CDR3nt: TGTGCCAGCAGTGAAGCGTGGGCTGCATGGAACACTGAAGCTTTCTTT; j_gene: TRBJ1-1; d_gene: .; abundance: .; v_gene: TRBV6-1
CDR3aa: CASSFYASGANVLTF; CDR3nt: TGCGCCAGCAGCTTCTACGCCTCTGGGGCCAACGTCCTGACTTTC; j_gene: TRBJ2-6; d_gene: .; abundance: .; v_gene: TRBV5-1
CDR3aa: CASSLGLANTGELFF; CDR3nt: TGTGCCAGCAGCTTAGGACTAGCGAACACCGGGGAGCTGTTTTTT; j_gene: TRBJ2-2; d_gene: .; abundance: .; v_gene: TRBV7-2
CDR3aa: CASSLASSTDTQYF; CDR3nt: TGCGCCAGCAGCTTGGCTAGCAGCACAGATACGCAGTATTTT; j_gene: TRBJ2-3; d_gene: .; abundance: .; v_gene: TRBV5-1
CDR3aa: CAISHSGSSYEQYF; CDR3nt: TGTGCCATAAGTCATAGCGGGAGCTCCTACGAGCAGTACTTC; j_gene: TRBJ2-7; d_gene: TRBD2; abundance: .; v_gene: TRBV10-3
CDR3aa: CASSLAGHQETQYF; CDR3nt: TGTGCCAGCAGCTTAGCGGGACACCAAGAGACCCAGTACTTC; j_gene: TRBJ2-5; d_gene: .; abundance: .; v_gene: TRBV11-2
CDR3aa: CASSKLGPPRNEQFF; CDR3nt: TGTGCCAGCAGTAAGCTCGGGCCGCCGAGGAATGAGCAGTTCTTC; j_gene: TRBJ2-1; d_gene: .; abundance: .; v_gene: TRBV27
CDR3aa: CASSAQSSNYGYTF; CDR3nt: TGTGCCAGCAGTGCCCAGAGTTCTAACTATGGCTACACCTTC; j_gene: TRBJ1-2; d_gene: .; abundance: .; v_gene: TRBV2
CDR3aa: CASQFREGVNTGELFF; CDR3nt: TGTGCCAGTCAATTTCGGGAGGGGGTTAACACCGGGGAGCTGTTTTTT; j_gene: TRBJ2-2; d_gene: TRBD2; abundance: .; v_gene: TRBV19
CDR3aa: CASSRDRVTSEAFF; CDR3nt: TGTGCCAGCAGCCGGGACAGGGTGACTAGTGAAGCTTTCTTT; j_gene: TRBJ1-1; d_gene: TRBD1; abundance: .; v_gene: TRBV7-3